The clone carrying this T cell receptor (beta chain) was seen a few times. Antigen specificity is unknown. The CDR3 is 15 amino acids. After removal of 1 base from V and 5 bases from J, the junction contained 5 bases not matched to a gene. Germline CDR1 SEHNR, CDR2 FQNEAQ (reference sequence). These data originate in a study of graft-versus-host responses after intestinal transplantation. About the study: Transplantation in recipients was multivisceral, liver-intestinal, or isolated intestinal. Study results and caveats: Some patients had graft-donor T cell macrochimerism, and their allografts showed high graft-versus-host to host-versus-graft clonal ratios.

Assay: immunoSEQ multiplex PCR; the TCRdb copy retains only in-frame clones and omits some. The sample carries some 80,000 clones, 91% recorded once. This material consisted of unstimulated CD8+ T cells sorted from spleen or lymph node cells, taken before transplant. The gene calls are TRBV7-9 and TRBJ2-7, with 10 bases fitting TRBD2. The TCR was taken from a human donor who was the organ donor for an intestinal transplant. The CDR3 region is CASSLGLAGGHEQYF. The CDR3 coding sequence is TGTGCCAGCAGCTTAGGGTTAGCGGGAGGCCACGAGCAGTACTTC. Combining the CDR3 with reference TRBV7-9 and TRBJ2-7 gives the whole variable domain DTGVSQNPRHKITKRGQNVTFRCDPISEHNRLYWYRQTLGQGPEFLTYFQNEAQLEKSRLLSDRFSAERPKGSFSTLEIQRTEQGDSAMYLCASSLGLAGGHEQYFGPGTRLTVT.